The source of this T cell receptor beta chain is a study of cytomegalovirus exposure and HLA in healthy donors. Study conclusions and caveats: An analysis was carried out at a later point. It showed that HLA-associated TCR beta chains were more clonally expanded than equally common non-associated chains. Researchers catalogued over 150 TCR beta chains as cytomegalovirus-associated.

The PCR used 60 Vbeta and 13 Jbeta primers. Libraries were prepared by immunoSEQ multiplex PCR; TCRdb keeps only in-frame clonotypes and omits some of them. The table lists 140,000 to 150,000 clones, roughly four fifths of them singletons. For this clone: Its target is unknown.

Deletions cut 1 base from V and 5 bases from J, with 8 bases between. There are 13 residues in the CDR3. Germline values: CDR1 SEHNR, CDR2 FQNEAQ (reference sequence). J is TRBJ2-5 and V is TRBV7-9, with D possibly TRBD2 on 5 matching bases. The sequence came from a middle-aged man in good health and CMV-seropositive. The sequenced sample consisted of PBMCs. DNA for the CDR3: TGTGCCAGCAGCTTAGGAGGGTTGGAGACCCAGTACTTC. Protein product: CASSLGGLETQYF. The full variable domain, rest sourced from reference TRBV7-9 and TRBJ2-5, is DTGVSQNPRHKITKRGQNVTFRCDPISEHNRLYWYRQTLGQGPEFLTYFQNEAQLEKSRLLSDRFSAERPKGSFSTLEIQRTEQGDSAMYLCASSLGGLETQYFGPGTRLLVL.